The T cell receptor (beta chain) under discussion was sequenced for a study of shared T cell receptors in the human thymus. V gave up 5 bases and J gave up 8 bases, with 16 bases separating them. Germline lookup yields CDR1 SGHVS and CDR2 FNYEAQ. The CDR3 consists of 13 residues. Method: immunoSEQ multiplex PCR; TCRdb's copy keeps in-frame clones and lacks some. Seen here are roughly 710,000 clones, approximately 85% observed once, and the top ten hold under 0.012%. These same records also appear under a second study, on human thymus T cells. That source reports: Thymus tissue for the work was resected from patients undergoing corrective heart surgery.

The sequenced sample was thymocytes. The J gene is TRBJ2-7, the V gene TRBV7-6, with D possibly being TRBD2 (6 bases). The source is a girl under three years old with a congenital heart defect. The CDR3 DNA follows: TGTGCCAGCAGCCGGGGGAACCGCGGGAAGCAGTACTTC. Its protein product is CASSRGNRGKQYF.